The 27 T cell receptor beta chains given below trace back to one sample, sequenced in a study of shared clonotypes between healthy human individuals. Clones were read by immunoSEQ multiplex PCR, and TCRdb kept only the in-frame ones, dropping some. Of about 2 million clones listed, about 95% are singletons. Material: naive CD4+ T cells sorted from blood. Sample subset: CD45RA+ positively selected. These receptors were taken from a man aged 18 to 35 in good health.

The V call is TRBV6-6, the J call TRBJ2-7; the match to TRBD2 covers 7 bases. V was clipped by 5 bases and J by 6 bases; unmatched bases: 10. Germline values: CDR1 MNHNY, CDR2 SVGAGI (reference sequence). The CDR3 spans 14 residues. CDR3 sequence: CASSETSNRVEQYF. The CDR3 region has the DNA TGTGCCAGCAGTGAGACTAGCAATCGGGTCGAGCAGTACTTC.

This chain links TRBV7-8 with TRBJ2-3; D is tentatively TRBD1 or TRBD2 (6 bases each). CDR1 SGHVS and CDR2 FQNEAQ come from the germline V gene. The ends were cut back, 1 base at V and 4 bases at J, with 12 bases in the middle. CDR3 size: 15 residues. The CDR3 DNA sequence: TGTGCCAGCAGCTTAGAGGGGGGTAAAGCAGATACGCAGTATTTT. Residues: CASSLEGGKADTQYF.

This chain uses TRBV2 with TRBJ2-1; 11 bases line up with TRBD2. V shed 9 bases and J 10 bases; nucleotides not matched to a gene: 5. CDR1 is SNHLY, CDR2 FYNNEI, per germline. This CDR3 has 12 residues. This CDR3 reads CASGTSGREQFF. DNA for the CDR3: TGTGCCAGTGGGACTAGCGGCCGCGAGCAGTTCTTC. Together with reference TRBV2 and TRBJ2-1, the CDR3 gives the full variable domain: EPEVTQTPSHQVTQMGQEVILRCVPISNHLYFYWYRQILGQKVEFLVSFYNNEISEKSEIFDDQFSVERPDGSNFTLKIRSTKLEDSAMYFCASGTSGREQFFGPGTRLTVL.

To note about this clone: This may be a read error: a much more frequent sequence differs by one nucleotide. The J gene is TRBJ1-5, the V gene TRBV5-1; tentatively, D is TRBD1 (6 bases). Germline V gene sequence: CDR1 SGHRS, CDR2 YFSETQ. Between the trimmed V and J ends, which lost 0 bases and 3 bases, there was a span of 10 bases. CDR3 length: 15 residues. For the CDR3, the DNA is TGCGCCAGCAGCTTGGAAGGACAGCACAATCAGCCCCAGCATTTT. Its protein product is CASSLEGQHNQPQHF.

CDR3 protein: CASSYGPTEAFF. DNA for the CDR3: TGTGCCAGCAGCTACGGACCAACTGAAGCTTTCTTT. This chain connects TRBV7-9 to TRBJ1-1; D remains unclear. V was cut by 4 bases and J by 5 bases, with 8 bases left in between. Germline V gives CDR1 SEHNR, CDR2 FQNEAQ (reference sequence). The CDR3 contains 12 residues.

The chain employs TRBV30 and TRBJ1-6, with a possible D match to TRBD1 (5 bases). The V end was cut by 2 bases, the J end by 7 bases, with 24 bases between. CDR3 length: 18 residues. Germline-derived CDR1 and CDR2 are GTSNPN and SVGIG (reference sequence). In nucleotides, the CDR3 is TGTGCCTGGAGTCTGTACCTCCCAGGGAGGAACGGCAATTCACCCCTCCACTTT. This gives the protein CAWSLYLPGRNGNSPLHF.

V usage is TRBV5-4 and J usage is TRBJ2-7, with D possibly TRBD1 on 6 matching bases. Germline V gene data show CDR1 as SGHNT and CDR2 as YYREEE (reference sequence). This CDR3 region has 15 residues. Deletions cut 3 bases from V and 0 bases from J, with 13 bases between. CDR3 DNA: TGTGCCAGCAGCTATAACAGGGAAAGCTCCTACGAGCAGTACTTC. It encodes CASSYNRESSYEQYF.

J is TRBJ2-3 and V is TRBV11-2; possible D gene TRBD2, 6 bases. Germline CDR1 is SGHAT and CDR2 is FQNNGV. The CDR3 contains 15 residues. V was clipped by 1 base and J by 3 bases, with 11 bases between them. CDR3 sequence reads: CASSLGAGRTDTQYF. The CDR3 DNA follows: TGTGCCAGCAGCTTAGGGGCGGGGAGAACAGATACGCAGTATTTT.

This chain links TRBV6-1 with TRBJ1-2; 7 bases are shared with TRBD1. Losses at the gene ends were 6 bases for V and 6 bases for J; bases not matched to a gene: 13. The CDR3 totals 15 residues. The germline gives CDR1 MNHNS, CDR2 SASEGT. CDR3 amino acids: CASSVTDRVFDGYTF. Here the CDR3 DNA reads TGTGCCAGCAGCGTAACTGACAGGGTCTTCGATGGCTACACCTTC.

A note on this clone: This same CDR3 is encoded by further DNA sequences in the sample. The chain has TRBV19 and TRBJ2-4, with 7 bases aligning to TRBD2. The CDR3 runs to 15 residues. Per the germline V gene, CDR1 is LNHDA and CDR2 is SQIVND (reference sequence). With V trimmed by 4 bases and J by 0 bases, 3 bases remained unmatched. The DNA of the CDR3 is TGTGCCAGTAGTAGCGGGGGACTAGCCAAAAACATTCAGTACTTC. Translation: CASSSGGLAKNIQYF.

The chain employs TRBV5-6 and TRBJ2-1; D may be TRBD2 (5 bases). The CDR3 runs to 16 residues. Germline-derived CDR1 and CDR2 are SGHDT and YYEEEE. Trimming took off 3 bases at V and 0 bases at J, with 13 bases between the two ends. The DNA of the CDR3 is TGTGCCAGCAGCTGGGAAGCGGCGAGCTCCTACAATGAGCAGTTCTTC. This sequence encodes CASSWEAASSYNEQFF.

Notes on this clone: A read error may be the cause here, since a much bigger clone is one base away. As the CDR3 is not closed by the conserved phenylalanine or tryptophan, this likely results from a read error. The chain employs TRBV6-6 and TRBJ1-2; D is perhaps TRBD1 (5 bases). The CDR3 has 16 amino acids. Germline V CDR1 and CDR2: MNHNY, SVGAGI (reference sequence). Trimming removed 2 bases from V and 4 bases from J, with 17 bases in between. This chain's CDR3 is CASSYPVGGFSYGYTI. CDR3 sequence (DNA): TGTGCCAGCAGTTACCCGGTGGGGGGATTCTCCTATGGCTACACCATC.

This clone appeared a few times. The gene calls are TRBV10-3 and TRBJ2-7, with D tentatively TRBD1 (6 bases). The CDR3 sequence is 14 residues long. With 8 bases removed from V and 3 bases from J, the gap between germline ends came to 17 bases. Germline values: CDR1 ENHRY, CDR2 SYGVKD. Written as DNA, the CDR3 is TGTGCCATCTCGCTTGAATGGGGGCACTACGAGCAGTACTTC. Translated, it gives CAISLEWGHYEQYF.

The chain is built from TRBV11-2 and TRBJ2-2, with TRBD2 as a possible D gene (5 bases). Germline CDR1 and CDR2: SGHAT and FQNNGV. With 1 base removed from V and 4 bases from J, the gap between germline ends came to 13 bases. There are 16 residues in the CDR3. The CDR3, as DNA: TGTGCCAGCAGCTTAGTTAGGCTAGCAGGCACCGGGGAGCTGTTTTTT. Translated, it gives CASSLVRLAGTGELFF.

The V and J genes are TRBV9 and TRBJ2-1, with TRBD2 matching over 7 bases. The trim removed 4 bases at V and 4 bases at J, leaving 11 bases unmatched. The CDR3 is 16 residues long. CDR1 SGDLS and CDR2 YYNGEE come from the germline V gene. CDR3 sequence: CASSTLSAGGYNEQFF. The CDR3 coding sequence is TGTGCCAGCAGCACCCTGTCGGCCGGGGGGTACAATGAGCAGTTCTTC.

The V gene is TRBV20-1, the J gene TRBJ1-1; D may be TRBD1 (5 bases). Germline-derived CDR1 and CDR2 are DFQATT and SNEGSKA (reference sequence). The CDR3 sequence is 9 residues long. The CDR3 loop is CSGGTEAFF. CDR3 nucleotides: TGCAGCGGGGGTACTGAAGCTTTCTTT.

The chain uses TRBV25-1 and TRBJ1-1, with D tentatively TRBD1 (5 bases). Germline loops: CDR1 MGHDK, CDR2 SYGVNS. V lost 4 bases and J lost 4, with 19 bases in between. CDR3 length: 16 residues. The CDR3 protein is CASSVRGLAEGTEAFF. CDR3 nucleotides: TGTGCCAGCAGTGTCCGGGGCCTCGCAGAGGGCACTGAAGCTTTCTTT.

The chain links TRBV5-6 to TRBJ2-1, with TRBD2 matching 14 bases. V shed 4 bases, J shed 9 bases, and the junction held 3 bases outside the gene matches. The CDR3 is 14 residues long. The V gene's germline CDR1 is SGHDT and CDR2 YYEEEE. CDR3 DNA sequence: TGTGCCAGCAGCCGGACTAGCGGGGGGATTGAGCAGTTCTTC. Its translation: CASSRTSGGIEQFF.

The gene calls are TRBV15 and TRBJ1-2; D remains unclear. Trimming took off 0 bases at V and 8 bases at J, with 10 bases between the two ends. Germline values: CDR1 LNHNV, CDR2 YYDKDF (reference sequence). The length of the CDR3 is 13 residues. This CDR3 reads CATSRDQVRGYTF. As DNA, the CDR3 is TGTGCCACCAGCAGAGACCAGGTACGCGGCTACACCTTC.

The chain employs TRBV11-2 and TRBJ1-1, with D tentatively TRBD1 (5 bases). Trimming took off 5 bases at V and 1 base at J, with 11 bases between the two ends. Germline CDR1 SGHAT, CDR2 FQNNGV. The CDR3 spans 14 residues. This CDR3 is CASSPRATNTEAFF. DNA for the CDR3: TGTGCCAGCAGCCCCAGGGCCACGAACACTGAAGCTTTCTTT. Complete variable domain (other parts from reference TRBV11-2 and TRBJ1-1): EAGVAQSPRYKIIEKRQSVAFWCNPISGHATLYWYQQILGQGPKLLIQFQNNGVVDDSQLPKDRFSAERLKGVDSTLKIQPAKLEDSAVYLCASSPRATNTEAFFGQGTRLTVV.

CDR3 sequence: CASSRRQRVDTQYF. The CDR3 nucleotides are TGTGCCAGCAGCCGGAGGCAACGGGTGGATACGCAGTATTTT. This sequence joins TRBV9 and TRBJ2-3; TRBD2 is a possible D gene (5 bases). Trimming removed 4 bases from V and 6 bases from J, with 15 bases in between. The germline V gene encodes CDR1 SGDLS and CDR2 YYNGEE. The CDR3 sequence is 14 residues long.

The chain employs TRBV5-4 and TRBJ2-2, with TRBD1 matching over 7 bases. Germline CDR1 is SGHNT and CDR2 is YYREEE (reference sequence). With V trimmed by 4 bases and J by 5 bases, 5 bases remained unmatched. The CDR3 has 14 residues. The CDR3 DNA reads as TGTGCCAGCAGCCCCCCAGGGGGAACCGGGGAGCTGTTTTTT. This codes for CASSPPGGTGELFF.

V is TRBV18 and J is TRBJ2-6, with a tentative D call TRBD1 (6 bases). The CDR3 contains 16 residues. V was clipped by 2 bases and J by 2 bases, with 10 bases between them. In germline, CDR1 is KGHSH, CDR2 LQKENI. CDR3 sequence (DNA): TGTGCCAGCTCACCAACAGGGATAGCTGGGGCCAACGTCCTGACTTTC. Translation gives CASSPTGIAGANVLTF.

V gene TRBV7-2 combines with J gene TRBJ1-4, with D hard to call. Trimming removed 0 bases at V and 8 bases at J, with 19 bases between. This CDR3 is 17 amino acids long. CDR1 is SGHTA and CDR2 is FQGNSA in the germline V gene. In DNA, the CDR3 is TGTGCCAGCAGCTTAGCTAGTCTTTTGGGTTACGGCGAAAAACTGTTTTTT. Its protein product is CASSLASLLGYGEKLFF.

On this clone: One base away lies a much larger clone, so this may be a sequencing read error. Other DNA sequences within the sample encode an identical CDR3. This chain joins TRBV30 and TRBJ1-3; D not certain. This CDR3 comprises 12 residues. Looked up from germline, CDR1 is GTSNPN and CDR2 is SVGIG (reference sequence). In DNA, the CDR3 is TGTGCCTGGAGCCAGGAGGGAAACACCATATATTTC. It specifies CAWSQEGNTIYF.

The chain couples TRBV5-1 to TRBJ1-1, with D uncertain. The germline V and J ends were trimmed by 0 bases and 7 bases, with 16 bases remaining between them. The germline gives CDR1 SGHRS, CDR2 YFSETQ. CDR3 length equals 15 residues. CDR3 coding DNA: TGCGCCAGCAGCTTGGCCGAGGCCGTGCGGGGTGAAGCTTTCTTT. It translates to CASSLAEAVRGEAFF.

The rearrangement uses TRBV11-3 and TRBJ2-7; D is unclear. Germline-derived CDR1 and CDR2 are SGHNT and YENEEA. Trimming took off 2 bases at V and 0 bases at J, with 2 bases between the two ends. This CDR3 contains 12 residues. CDR3 nucleotide sequence: TGTGCCAGCAGCTTAAGCTCCTACGAGCAGTACTTC. Residues: CASSLSSYEQYF.